These 25 T cell receptor beta chains were all obtained from the same sample, sequenced in a study of shared clonotypes between healthy human individuals. Profiled with immunoSEQ multiplex PCR; TCRdb holds only in-frame clones, not every one. The sample has a few million clones, approximately 90% seen once. The sequencing input was naive CD4+ T cells from PBMCs. Documented subset: CD45RA+ positively selected. These receptors all stem from a man younger than 35 in good health. Some clones in this sample may be carry-over from other donors' samples.

The chain combines TRBV6-1 with TRBJ2-7; the match to TRBD1 covers 10 bases. The ends lost 4 bases at V and 4 bases at J; junction bases unmatched: 4. This CDR3 is built from 14 residues. Germline V gene sequence: CDR1 MNHNS, CDR2 SASEGT. For the CDR3, the DNA is TGTGCCAGCAGTGTAGAGGACAGGGGGTACGAGCAGTACTTC. It yields the protein CASSVEDRGYEQYF.

The rearrangement joins TRBV4-3 to TRBJ2-7; 9 bases fit TRBD2. Trimming took 3 bases from V and 1 from J; bases not matched to a gene: 7. Germline V lookup: CDR1 LGHNA, CDR2 YSLEER. The CDR3 spans 16 residues. CDR3 sequence: CASSQSTSGVSYEQYF. In nucleotides, the CDR3 is TGCGCCAGCAGCCAGTCGACTAGCGGAGTATCCTACGAGCAGTACTTC.

In its sample, this clone was seen once. The chain combines TRBV5-6 with TRBJ2-5; 7 bases fit TRBD2. Germline V gene sequence: CDR1 SGHDT, CDR2 YYEEEE. The CDR3 sequence is 12 residues long. The V segment lost 4 bases and the J segment 5 bases; nucleotides outside the gene matches: 2. DNA of the CDR3: TGTGCCAGCAGCAGGGGAGGGGAGACCCAGTACTTC. This codes for CASSRGGETQYF.

The chain joins TRBV11-3 to TRBJ2-2; 8 nucleotides align to TRBD1. The CDR3 sequence is 16 residues long. V trimming: 5 bases; J trimming: 3 bases; junction bases outside the gene matches: 8. Germline V gene sequence: CDR1 SGHNT, CDR2 YENEEA. CDR3 loop: CASSRRTGRDTGELFF. In nucleotides, the CDR3 is TGTGCCAGCAGCCGTCGGACAGGGAGAGACACCGGGGAGCTGTTTTTT.

V gene TRBV7-8 combines with J gene TRBJ1-1; D may be TRBD1 (6 bases). Between the trimmed V and J ends, which lost 6 bases and 3 bases, there was a span of 17 bases. Germline assignment: CDR1 SGHVS and CDR2 FQNEAQ. This CDR3 is 15 amino acids long. This CDR3 reads CASRHLGEGDTEAFF. DNA of the CDR3: TGTGCCAGCAGACACCTCGGGGAGGGGGACACTGAAGCTTTCTTT.

In this sample, this clone turned up once. The V and J genes are TRBV10-2 and TRBJ2-1; unclear D gene. Between the trimmed V and J ends, which lost 8 bases and 7 bases, there was a span of 12 bases. CDR1 and CDR2 (germline): WSHSY, SAAADI. This CDR3 is 12 amino acids long. The CDR3 loop reads CASSIRSNEQFF. The CDR3 nucleotides read TGCGCCAGCTCTATCAGGTCGAATGAGCAGTTCTTC.

The CDR3, as DNA: TGTGCCAGCAGTGAATATGTGGGCCGCTCCTACGAGCAGTACTTC. Translated, it gives CASSEYVGRSYEQYF. The chain employs TRBV25-1 and TRBJ2-7; D is unresolved. Per the germline V gene, CDR1 is MGHDK and CDR2 is SYGVNS. The CDR3 contains 15 residues. Trimming pared 0 bases from V and 0 bases from J, leaving 9 bases between.

The chain joins TRBV5-1 to TRBJ2-6, with D possibly being TRBD1 (6 bases). V lost 1 base to trimming and J lost 0 bases, with 11 bases between them. From germline, CDR1 is SGHRS and CDR2 YFSETQ. This CDR3 is built from 17 residues. The CDR3 bases are TGCGCCAGCAGCTTGTGGGGGCCCAGCTCTGGGGCCAACGTCCTGACTTTC. This sequence encodes CASSLWGPSSGANVLTF.

This chain's CDR3 is CASVRTGRYSYEQYF. The CDR3 DNA is TGTGCCAGCGTCAGGACAGGACGATACTCCTACGAGCAGTACTTC. V and J are TRBV28 and TRBJ2-7; TRBD1 agrees at 7 bases. The CDR3 totals 15 residues. Germline CDR1 reads MDHEN; CDR2 reads SYDVKM. V shed 8 bases and J 0 bases; nucleotides not matched to a gene: 10.

The chain has TRBV9 and TRBJ2-3; TRBD2 matches at 10 bases. Germline V lookup: CDR1 SGDLS, CDR2 YYNGEE. J gave up 4 bases and V 4 bases, and 18 bases lay outside the gene matches. The CDR3 is 19 amino acids. In DNA, the CDR3 is TGTGCCAGCAGCTCCCATGGTGGTCGGGCTAGCGGGAGTCCAGATACGCAGTATTTT. Its protein is CASSSHGGRASGSPDTQYF.

The chain joins TRBV7-9 to TRBJ2-1; D gene uncertain. There are 14 residues in the CDR3. Trimming left V 2 bases short and J 5 bases short, with 10 bases between. Looked up from germline, CDR1 is SEHNR and CDR2 is FQNEAQ (reference sequence). The CDR3 spells CASSLPTANNEQFF. CDR3 nucleotide sequence: TGTGCCAGCAGCTTACCCACAGCGAACAATGAGCAGTTCTTC.

The rearrangement joins TRBV30 to TRBJ2-3; D is unclear. Germline V lookup: CDR1 GTSNPN, CDR2 SVGIG (reference sequence). V was cut by 2 bases and J by 0 bases, with 12 bases left in between. The CDR3 covers 15 residues. CDR3 sequence (DNA): TGTGCCTGGAGTCTCCGGGCCTCAAGCACAGATACGCAGTATTTT. This encodes CAWSLRASSTDTQYF.

The chain carries TRBV5-1 and TRBJ2-2; possibly TRBD1 or TRBD2 for D (6 bases each). This CDR3 has 13 amino acids. Germline V lookup: CDR1 SGHRS, CDR2 YFSETQ. The CDR3 loop reads CATRGGTTGELFF. The CDR3 DNA follows: TGCGCAACCAGGGGAGGAACCACCGGGGAGCTGTTTTTT.

V usage is TRBV6-1 and J usage is TRBJ1-2, with 11 bases that match TRBD1. J was trimmed by 6 bases and V by 4 bases; bases with no gene match: 13. This CDR3 has 17 amino acids. Germline V gene sequence: CDR1 MNHNS, CDR2 SASEGT. The CDR3 region has the DNA TGTGCCAGCAGTGTGGACAGGGGGCTAGCGGGCTATGATGGCTACACCTTC. It codes for CASSVDRGLAGYDGYTF.

The rearrangement uses TRBV5-1 and TRBJ2-7; tentatively, D is TRBD1 or TRBD2 (5 bases each). This CDR3 is built from 14 residues. Germline CDR1 SGHRS, CDR2 YFSETQ. Trimming removed 4 bases from V and 7 bases from J, with 18 bases in between. The CDR3 DNA is TGCGCCAGCAGCCCGGGGACGGTAAGAGGGGAGCAGTACTTC. Residues: CASSPGTVRGEQYF. The full variable domain, with the rest looked up from reference TRBV5-1 and TRBJ2-7, is KAGVTQTPRYLIKTRGQQVTLSCSPISGHRSVSWYQQTPGQGLQFLFEYFSETQRNKGNFPGRFSGRQFSNSRSEMNVSTLELGDSALYLCASSPGTVRGEQYFGPGTRLTVT.

The chain employs TRBV19 and TRBJ2-3, with D tentatively TRBD1 or TRBD2 (5 bases each). The germline gives CDR1 LNHDA, CDR2 SQIVND (reference sequence). V was cut by 6 bases and J by 6 bases, with 22 bases left in between. The CDR3 totals 16 residues. CDR3 region: CASSQAGTPGIDTQYF. The CDR3 nucleotides read TGTGCCAGTAGCCAAGCCGGGACCCCTGGGATCGATACGCAGTATTTT.

This clone was detected once. Additional DNA sequences in this sample encode the identical CDR3. The rearrangement joins TRBV5-1 to TRBJ2-7, with D maybe TRBD2 (5 bases). Per germline, CDR1 SGHRS and CDR2 YFSETQ. With 7 bases removed from V and 0 bases from J, the gap between germline ends came to 11 bases. The CDR3 has 13 residues. The CDR3 DNA follows: TGCGCCAGCGGTCCGGGGAGCTCCTACGAGCAGTACTTC. It codes for CASGPGSSYEQYF.

Notes on this clone: The conserved closing phenylalanine or tryptophan is absent in this CDR3, likely reflecting a read error. It is unclear where the CDR3 begins or ends on the DNA, so no DNA is shown, and the CDR3 is as TCRdb lists it. V and J are TRBV28 and TRBJ1-2; TRBD1 reflects the table's D call only, with no check against the DNA. Germline-derived CDR1 and CDR2 are MDHEN and SYDVKM. Counting both end residues, the CDR3 totals 13 amino acids. CDR3 residues: CASSFPSPSFPSL.

V is TRBV19 and J is TRBJ1-4, with D unresolved. V gave up 5 bases and J gave up 5 bases, with 12 bases separating them. The CDR3 has 14 residues. Germline lookup yields CDR1 LNHDA and CDR2 SQIVND (reference sequence). The CDR3 DNA reads as TGTGCCAGTAGTTGGGAACGATCCAATGAAAAACTGTTTTTT. Encoded protein: CASSWERSNEKLFF.

This clone was observed a single time. The V call is TRBV7-3, the J call TRBJ2-2, with D maybe TRBD1 (6 bases). The CDR3 is 14 amino acids. Trimming took 4 bases from V and 4 from J, leaving 10 bases between them. CDR1 and CDR2 from the germline V gene are SGHTA and FQGTGA. The CDR3 region has the DNA TGTGCCAGCAGCTCGACAGGTTCCACCGGGGAGCTGTTTTTT. It translates to CASSSTGSTGELFF.

This chain uses TRBV27 with TRBJ1-1; D not resolved. Germline V gene sequence: CDR1 MNHEY, CDR2 SMNVEV (reference sequence). Between the trimmed V and J ends, which lost 3 bases and 2 bases, there was a span of 10 bases. This CDR3 region has 14 residues. As DNA, the CDR3 is TGTGCCAGCAGTTTCGACGGAGATAACACTGAAGCTTTCTTT. This sequence encodes CASSFDGDNTEAFF.

The rearrangement links TRBV5-1 to TRBJ1-4, with D uncertain. This CDR3 contains 13 residues. The V and J ends lost 5 bases and 6 bases respectively, with 11 bases between them. Germline V gene lookup returns CDR1 SGHRS and CDR2 YFSETQ. The chain's CDR3 is CASRPGLDEKLFF. For the CDR3, the DNA is TGCGCCAGCAGACCCGGGCTAGATGAAAAACTGTTTTTT.

The chain links TRBV10-1 to TRBJ2-1, with 8 bases lining up with TRBD1. Trimming at V came to 4 bases and at J to 0 bases, leaving 5 bases not matched to a gene. Germline lookup yields CDR1 WNHNN and CDR2 SYGVQD (reference sequence). The CDR3 sequence is 16 residues long. For the CDR3, the DNA is TGCGCCAGCAGTGGCGGACAGGGAAGCTCCTACAATGAGCAGTTCTTC. Translating gives CASSGGQGSSYNEQFF.

This chain joins TRBV9 and TRBJ2-5, with D possibly being TRBD2 (5 bases). Germline V gene lookup returns CDR1 SGDLS and CDR2 YYNGEE. This CDR3 comprises 13 residues. Trimming shortened V by 0 bases and J by 5 bases, and 8 bases separated the two germline ends. The CDR3 region is CASSVGEWETQYF. CDR3 nucleotides: TGTGCCAGCAGCGTAGGGGAGTGGGAGACCCAGTACTTC.

The CDR3 protein is CASSLFSSGSGQFF. The CDR3 DNA sequence: TGTGCCAGCAGTTTATTCTCTAGCGGGAGCGGGCAGTTCTTC. J is TRBJ2-1 and V is TRBV27, with 10 bases matching TRBD2. Germline CDR1 and CDR2: MNHEY and SMNVEV (reference sequence). The junction had 6 bases not matched to a gene; V was cut back by 1 base and J by 12 bases. The CDR3 contains 14 residues.